The 25 T cell receptor beta chains below all came from one sample that was sequenced in a study of blood T cell repertoires in COVID-19. The protocol was immunoSEQ multiplex PCR, while the TCRdb copy is restricted to in-frame clones and leaves out a portion. Of 130,000 or so clones listed, approximately 77% are singletons. The specimen was peripheral blood. The receptors were sampled from a man aged 80 or over with acute or convalescent COVID-19.

This chain links TRBV5-1 with TRBJ2-7, with D perhaps TRBD2 (6 bases). The CDR3 totals 16 residues. Trimming shortened V by 0 bases and J by 0 bases, and 13 bases separated the two germline ends. Germline lookup yields CDR1 SGHRS and CDR2 YFSETQ. CDR3 sequence (DNA): TGCGCCAGCAGCTTGGCTGGGACTCCCTACTCCTACGAGCAGTACTTC. It specifies CASSLAGTPYSYEQYF.

The rearrangement joins TRBV6-5 to TRBJ2-3, with 11 bases that match TRBD2. V dropped 5 bases and J dropped 7; count of bases not matched to a gene: 8. Germline CDR1 and CDR2: MNHEY and SVGAGI. This CDR3 has 15 amino acids. The CDR3 nucleotides read TGTGCCAGCAGTCCCCAGCTAGCGGGGGGAAATACGCAGTATTTT. Its translation is CASSPQLAGGNTQYF.

This rearrangement joins TRBV14 to TRBJ1-2, with no clear D. The germline gives CDR1 SGHDN, CDR2 FVKESK. The CDR3 covers 14 residues. V dropped 2 bases and J dropped 6 bases, with 13 bases sitting between them. The CDR3 here is CASSQFGQSNGYTF. The CDR3 region has the DNA TGTGCCAGCAGCCAATTTGGCCAGTCGAATGGCTACACCTTC.

The chain carries TRBV5-6 and TRBJ2-1; maybe TRBD1 (6 bases). Germline V gene sequence: CDR1 SGHDT, CDR2 YYEEEE. The CDR3 spans 13 residues. Trimming cost V 4 bases and J 5 bases, with 10 bases left between them. Here the CDR3 reads CASSSDRNNEQFF. The CDR3 DNA follows: TGTGCCAGCAGCAGCGACAGGAACAATGAGCAGTTCTTC.

The chain combines TRBV5-1 with TRBJ1-6, with D possibly matching TRBD1 (6 bases). The germline V and J ends were trimmed by 4 bases and 0 bases, with 14 bases remaining between them. The germline gives CDR1 SGHRS, CDR2 YFSETQ. The CDR3 has 17 residues. This CDR3 reads CASSPGQLSSYNSPLHF. CDR3 in DNA: TGCGCCAGCAGCCCCGGACAGCTAAGCTCCTATAATTCACCCCTCCACTTT.

The chain combines TRBV6-5 with TRBJ1-1, with 8 nucleotides matching TRBD1. Germline values: CDR1 MNHEY, CDR2 SVGAGI. This CDR3 has 14 amino acids. After removal of 6 bases from V and 8 bases from J, the junction contained 11 bases not matched to a gene. The DNA of the CDR3 is TGTGCCAGCAGCAAGGACAGGGTTTCAGCCGAAGCTTTCTTT. Amino acids: CASSKDRVSAEAFF.

V gene TRBV29-1 combines with J gene TRBJ1-1; a weak D match, TRBD1 (6 bases). The CDR3 runs 13 residues. V was pared by 4 bases and J by 1 base, with 10 bases between. Looked up from germline, CDR1 is SQVTM and CDR2 is ANQGSEA. CDR3 sequence: CSVVTGRNTEAFF. The CDR3 nucleotides are TGCAGCGTTGTAACAGGGAGGAACACTGAAGCTTTCTTT.

V and J are TRBV27 and TRBJ1-1; 10 positions match TRBD1. Germline-derived CDR1 and CDR2 are MNHEY and SMNVEV (reference sequence). The length of the CDR3 is 17 residues. V lost 0 bases and J lost 5; bases outside the gene matches: 9. The CDR3 nucleotides are TGTGCCAGCAGTTTATCGACAGGGGGCTTTAGGCTGACTGAAGCTTTCTTT. Amino acids: CASSLSTGGFRLTEAFF.

Concerning this clone: At the DNA level, this CDR3 is encoded by other sequences in the same sample as well. This rearrangement joins TRBV7-2 to TRBJ2-2; 10 bases line up with TRBD1. V was clipped by 4 bases and J by 6 bases; unmatched bases: 5. Per germline, CDR1 SGHTA and CDR2 FQGNSA. The CDR3 length is 15 residues. The CDR3 bases are TGTGCCAGCAGCTCGCGACAGGGGGCAGCCGGGGAGCTGTTTTTT. As protein: CASSSRQGAAGELFF.

This clone was picked up one time. The V and J genes are TRBV5-6 and TRBJ1-1; 8 nucleotides agree with TRBD1. The V segment lost 3 bases and the J segment 5 bases; nucleotides outside the gene matches: 3. The germline gives CDR1 SGHDT, CDR2 YYEEEE. CDR3 length: 13 residues. The CDR3 DNA is TGTGCCAGCAGCTGGACAGGGACGACTGAAGCTTTCTTT. Protein: CASSWTGTTEAFF.

The chain combines TRBV5-1 with TRBJ2-7; TRBD1 agrees at 9 bases. The J segment lost 3 bases and the V segment lost 6 bases, leaving 13 bases of the junction unmatched. Germline V lookup: CDR1 SGHRS, CDR2 YFSETQ. This CDR3 has 16 residues. The CDR3 spells CASNPTGTGSVYEQYF. CDR3 coding DNA: TGCGCCAGCAACCCCACCGGGACAGGGTCGGTCTACGAGCAGTACTTC.

The V and J genes are TRBV3-1 (or the pseudogene TRBV3-2) and TRBJ2-7; possibly TRBD2 for D (5 bases). Germline CDR1 reads LGHDT; CDR2 reads YNNKEL (reference sequence). There are 14 residues in the CDR3. V lost 4 bases to trimming and J lost 0 bases, with 10 bases between them. CDR3 DNA sequence: TGTGCCAGCAGCCGGACTGGGAGCTCCTACGAGCAGTACTTC. This gives the protein CASSRTGSSYEQYF.

The chain uses TRBV5-4 and TRBJ2-1; 8 bases line up with TRBD2. This CDR3 has 16 residues. Germline V lookup: CDR1 SGHNT, CDR2 YYREEE (reference sequence). The trim removed 0 bases at V and 5 bases at J, leaving 7 bases unmatched. CDR3 nucleotides: TGTGCCAGCAGCTTGGCCATTGGGCGGGGGGACAATGAGCAGTTCTTC. It is translated as CASSLAIGRGDNEQFF.

This clone has just a few counts. The J gene is TRBJ2-7, the V gene TRBV15; TRBD1 is a possible D gene (6 bases). V shed 4 bases and J shed 3 bases, with 10 bases lying between them. The CDR3 consists of 13 residues. Germline V gives CDR1 LNHNV, CDR2 YYDKDF (reference sequence). This CDR3 reads CATSTVGGYEQYF. CDR3 nucleotides: TGTGCCACCAGCACCGTAGGGGGCTACGAGCAGTACTTC.

The rearrangement uses TRBV9 and TRBJ2-5; 9 nucleotides line up with TRBD1. Germline CDR1 SGDLS, CDR2 YYNGEE. This CDR3 spans 16 amino acids. J was trimmed by 5 bases and V by 4 bases; bases with no gene match: 12. The CDR3 loop reads CASSRLGQGAMETQYF. The CDR3 region has the DNA TGTGCCAGCAGCAGACTGGGACAGGGTGCGATGGAGACCCAGTACTTC.

CDR3 region: CASSSAGTIDYNEQFF. Here the CDR3 DNA reads TGTGCCAGCAGCTCCGCCGGGACTATAGACTACAATGAGCAGTTCTTC. The chain recombines TRBV5-5 with TRBJ2-1; 7 bases are a match to TRBD2. J was trimmed by 3 bases and V by 3 bases; bases with no gene match: 9. Germline assignment: CDR1 SGHKS and CDR2 YYEKEE (reference sequence). The CDR3 is 16 residues long.

The CDR3 sequence is CASSQGLSGAGELFF. The CDR3 coding sequence is TGCGCCAGCAGCCAAGGTCTTTCGGGTGCCGGGGAGCTGTTTTTT. The gene calls are TRBV4-1 and TRBJ2-2; D unclear. This CDR3 comprises 15 residues. Trimming took 1 base from V and 6 from J, leaving 12 bases between them. From germline, CDR1 is MGHRA and CDR2 YSYEKL.

The V and J genes are TRBV6-6 and TRBJ1-6, with D tentatively TRBD1 (6 bases). The V end lost 0 bases, the J end lost 10 bases, and 10 bases lay between the germline ends. The CDR3 sequence is 14 residues long. The V gene's germline CDR1 is MNHNY and CDR2 SVGAGI (reference sequence). The CDR3 region is CASSYSGGGSPLHF. For the CDR3, the DNA is TGTGCCAGCAGTTACTCAGGGGGTGGCTCACCCCTCCACTTT.

This clone was observed a single time. The V and J genes are TRBV10-2 and TRBJ1-5, with 7 bases matching TRBD1. The CDR3 runs to 16 residues. Germline V CDR1 and CDR2: WSHSY, SAAADI. V was clipped by 2 bases and J by 4 bases; unmatched bases: 8. The CDR3 bases are TGCGCCAGCAGTGAGGGGTGGACAGGCAGTAATCAGCCCCAGCATTTT. It translates to CASSEGWTGSNQPQHF.

The rearrangement uses TRBV5-6 and TRBJ2-1; D is ambiguous. Trimming took off 0 bases at V and 10 bases at J, with 11 bases between the two ends. Germline loops: CDR1 SGHDT, CDR2 YYEEEE. The CDR3 loop spans 13 amino acids. As DNA, the CDR3 is TGTGCCAGCAGCTTGGTCGCAGGCTGGGAGCAGTTCTTC. Residues: CASSLVAGWEQFF.

The chain combines TRBV28 with TRBJ1-5; 8 bases agree with TRBD1. This CDR3 contains 13 residues. Germline-derived CDR1 and CDR2 are MDHEN and SYDVKM. V trimming: 6 bases; J trimming: 7 bases; junction bases outside the gene matches: 5. The CDR3 DNA is TGTGCCAGCAGACAGACAGGGGTACAGCCCCAGCATTTT. The encoded protein is CASRQTGVQPQHF.

This clone has more than one count but fewer than ten. The chain employs TRBV7-2 and TRBJ2-7; D remains ambiguous. Trimming left V 1 base short and J 2 bases short, with 9 bases between. Germline V lookup: CDR1 SGHTA, CDR2 FQGNSA. The length of the CDR3 is 14 residues. The CDR3 loop reads CASSLERFTYEQYF. Written as DNA, the CDR3 is TGTGCCAGCAGCTTAGAGAGGTTTACCTACGAGCAGTACTTC.

Only one count was recorded for this clone. The V and J genes are TRBV2 and TRBJ1-5; no clear D. CDR1 is SNHLY, CDR2 FYNNEI, per germline. Trimming left V 6 bases short and J 9 bases short, with 18 bases between. This CDR3 has 14 residues. CDR3 coding DNA: TGTGCCAGCAGAGAACGACACGAAGCATCGCCCCAGCATTTT. Translating gives CASRERHEASPQHF.

The J gene is TRBJ1-2, the V gene TRBV29-1; no clear D gene. From germline, CDR1 is SQVTM and CDR2 ANQGSEA. V was shortened by 0 bases and J by 4 bases, with 12 bases between the two germline ends. CDR3 length equals 14 residues. In DNA, the CDR3 is TGCAGCGTTGAAGATCTTTCGGGGTTCTATGGCTACACCTTC. The encoded protein is CSVEDLSGFYGYTF.

DNA of the CDR3: TGCAGCGTCCGTCCCGGGACAGGGACAACCGGGGAGCTGTTTTTT. This gives the protein CSVRPGTGTTGELFF. This chain uses TRBV29-1 with TRBJ2-2, with TRBD1 matching over 9 bases. J gave up 5 bases and V 6 bases, and 10 bases lay outside the gene matches. This CDR3 comprises 15 residues. The germline V gene encodes CDR1 SQVTM and CDR2 ANQGSEA.